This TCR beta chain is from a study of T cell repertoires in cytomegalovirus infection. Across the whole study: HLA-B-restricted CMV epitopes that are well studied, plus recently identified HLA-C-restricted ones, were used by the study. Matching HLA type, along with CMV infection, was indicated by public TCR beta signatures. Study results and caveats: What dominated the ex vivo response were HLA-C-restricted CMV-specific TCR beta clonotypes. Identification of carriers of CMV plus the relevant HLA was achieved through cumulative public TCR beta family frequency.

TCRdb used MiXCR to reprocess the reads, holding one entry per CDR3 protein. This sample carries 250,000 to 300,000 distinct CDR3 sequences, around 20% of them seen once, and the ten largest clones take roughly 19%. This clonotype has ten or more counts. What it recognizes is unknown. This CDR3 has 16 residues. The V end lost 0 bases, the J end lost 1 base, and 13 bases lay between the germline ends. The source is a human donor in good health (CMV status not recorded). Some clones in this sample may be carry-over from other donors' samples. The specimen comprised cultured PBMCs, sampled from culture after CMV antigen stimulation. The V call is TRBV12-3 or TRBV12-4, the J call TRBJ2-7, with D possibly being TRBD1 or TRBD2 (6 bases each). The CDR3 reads CASSLAAIGGSYEQYF. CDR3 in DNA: TGTGCCAGCAGTTTAGCGGCGATAGGGGGGTCCTACGAGCAGTACTTC.